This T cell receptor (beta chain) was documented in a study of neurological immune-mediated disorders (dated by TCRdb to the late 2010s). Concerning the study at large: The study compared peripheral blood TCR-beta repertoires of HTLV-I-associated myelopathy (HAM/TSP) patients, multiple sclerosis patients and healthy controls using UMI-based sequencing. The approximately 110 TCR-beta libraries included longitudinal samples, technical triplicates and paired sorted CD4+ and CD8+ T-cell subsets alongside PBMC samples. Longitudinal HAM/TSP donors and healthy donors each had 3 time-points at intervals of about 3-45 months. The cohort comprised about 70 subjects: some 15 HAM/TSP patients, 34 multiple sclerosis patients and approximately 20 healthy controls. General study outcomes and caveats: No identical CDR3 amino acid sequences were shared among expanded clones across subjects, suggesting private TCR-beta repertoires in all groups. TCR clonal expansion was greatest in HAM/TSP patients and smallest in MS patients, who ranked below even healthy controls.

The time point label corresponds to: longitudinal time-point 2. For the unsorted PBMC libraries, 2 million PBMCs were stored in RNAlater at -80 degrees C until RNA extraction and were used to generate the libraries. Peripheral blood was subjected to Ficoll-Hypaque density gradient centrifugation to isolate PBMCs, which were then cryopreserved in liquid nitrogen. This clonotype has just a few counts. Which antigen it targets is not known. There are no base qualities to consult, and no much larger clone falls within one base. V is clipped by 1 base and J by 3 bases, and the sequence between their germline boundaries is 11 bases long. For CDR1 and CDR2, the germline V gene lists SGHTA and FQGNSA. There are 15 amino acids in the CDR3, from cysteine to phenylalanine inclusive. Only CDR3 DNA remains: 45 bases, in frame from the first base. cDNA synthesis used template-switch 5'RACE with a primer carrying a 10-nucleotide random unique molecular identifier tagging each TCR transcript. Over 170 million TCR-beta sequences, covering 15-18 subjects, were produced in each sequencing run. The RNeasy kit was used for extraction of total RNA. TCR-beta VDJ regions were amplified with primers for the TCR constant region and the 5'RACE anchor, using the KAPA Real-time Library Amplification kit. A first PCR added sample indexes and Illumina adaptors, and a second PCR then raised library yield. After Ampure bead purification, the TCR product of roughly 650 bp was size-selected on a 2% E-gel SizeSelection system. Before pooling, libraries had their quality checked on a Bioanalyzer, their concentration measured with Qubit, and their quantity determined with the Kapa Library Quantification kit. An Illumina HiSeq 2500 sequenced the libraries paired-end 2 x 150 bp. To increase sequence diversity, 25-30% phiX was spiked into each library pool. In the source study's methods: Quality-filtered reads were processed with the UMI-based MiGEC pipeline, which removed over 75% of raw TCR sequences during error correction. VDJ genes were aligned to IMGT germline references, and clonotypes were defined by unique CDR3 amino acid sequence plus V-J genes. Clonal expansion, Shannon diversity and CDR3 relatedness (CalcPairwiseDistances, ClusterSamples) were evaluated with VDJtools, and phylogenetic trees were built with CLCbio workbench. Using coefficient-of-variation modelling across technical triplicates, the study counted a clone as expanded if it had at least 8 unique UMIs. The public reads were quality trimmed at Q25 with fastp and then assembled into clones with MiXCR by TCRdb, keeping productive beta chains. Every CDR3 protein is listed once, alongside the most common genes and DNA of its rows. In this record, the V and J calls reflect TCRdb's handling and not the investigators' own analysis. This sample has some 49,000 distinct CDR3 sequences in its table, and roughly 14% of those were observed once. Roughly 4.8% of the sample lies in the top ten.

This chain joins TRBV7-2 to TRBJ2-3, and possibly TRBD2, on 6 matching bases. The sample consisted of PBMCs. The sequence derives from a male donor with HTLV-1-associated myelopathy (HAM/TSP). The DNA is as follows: TGTGCCAGCAGCTTAGTGGTGGCGGGGACAGATACGCAGTATTTT. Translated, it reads CASSLVVAGTDTQYF.